These 24 T cell receptor beta chains were sequenced from one sample in a study of blood T cell repertoires in COVID-19. Libraries were prepared by immunoSEQ multiplex PCR; TCRdb keeps only in-frame clonotypes and omits some of them. The sample has 150,000 to 200,000 clones, 80% to 90% seen once. The source material was peripheral blood. Every receptor here comes from a man younger than 35 who had recovered from COVID-19.

The rearrangement joins TRBV12-3 or TRBV12-4 to TRBJ1-2, with 9 bases lining up with TRBD1. The CDR3 has 12 amino acids. Trimming at V came to 5 bases and at J to 8 bases, leaving 3 bases not matched to a gene. CDR3 loop: CASSRDRVGYTF. Written as DNA, the CDR3 is TGTGCCAGCAGTCGGGACAGGGTGGGCTACACCTTC.

The rearrangement joins TRBV5-6 to TRBJ2-7; 8 nucleotides match TRBD1. The V segment lost 3 bases and the J segment 3 bases; nucleotides outside the gene matches: 5. This CDR3 is 14 amino acids long. The germline CDR1 and CDR2 sequences are SGHDT and YYEEEE. The CDR3, as DNA: TGTGCCAGCAGCTCAGGGACAGGTAACTACGAGCAGTACTTC. Encoded protein: CASSSGTGNYEQYF.

V usage is TRBV19 and J usage is TRBJ2-1, with TRBD2 matching over 14 bases. Germline V gives CDR1 LNHDA, CDR2 SQIVND (reference sequence). J lost 8 bases, V lost 5 bases, and 11 bases had no gene match. CDR3 length: 17 residues. The DNA for the CDR3 is TGTGCCAGTAGTGACATCGGGACTAGCGGGAGCCGTGATGAGCAGTTCTTC. Translated, it gives CASSDIGTSGSRDEQFF. The full variable domain, its missing parts supplied by reference TRBV19 and TRBJ2-1, is DGGITQSPKYLFRKEGQNVTLSCEQNLNHDAMYWYRQDPGQGLRLIYYSQIVNDFQKGDIAEGYSVSREKKESFPLTVTSAQKNPTAFYLCASSDIGTSGSRDEQFFGPGTRLTVL.

The chain joins TRBV11-3 to TRBJ1-1; D may be TRBD1 (5 bases). CDR1 and CDR2 from the germline V gene are SGHNT and YENEEA. V was shortened by 5 bases and J by 1 base, with 8 bases between the two germline ends. This CDR3 spans 13 amino acids. The CDR3, as DNA: TGTGCCAGCAGCAGGGGCCGGAACACTGAAGCTTTCTTT. Its protein product is CASSRGRNTEAFF.

The chain is built from TRBV2 and TRBJ1-2; D remains ambiguous. V shed 4 bases and J shed 4 bases, with 7 bases lying between them. This CDR3 comprises 12 residues. CDR1 is SNHLY and CDR2 is FYNNEI in the germline V gene. For the CDR3, the DNA is TGTGCCAGCAGTGGACGAGGCTATGGCTACACCTTC. Protein product: CASSGRGYGYTF.

The gene calls are TRBV6-6 and TRBJ2-5; a weak D match, TRBD2 (5 bases). The CDR3 length is 13 residues. With 10 bases removed from V and 4 bases from J, the gap between germline ends came to 16 bases. The germline gives CDR1 MNHNY, CDR2 SVGAGI (reference sequence). CDR3 amino acids: CATNGWGAETQYF. CDR3 sequence (DNA): TGTGCCACCAATGGATGGGGAGCAGAGACCCAGTACTTC.

The chain links TRBV6-4 to TRBJ2-1; D is ambiguous. Germline CDR1 reads MRHNA; CDR2 reads SNTAGT. V lost 0 bases and J 5 bases, leaving 8 bases between the germline ends. This CDR3 is built from 14 residues. CDR3: CASSDSYLHNEQFF. CDR3 coding DNA: TGTGCCAGCAGTGACTCGTACTTACACAATGAGCAGTTCTTC.

The chain employs TRBV19 and TRBJ2-3; weak D call: TRBD1 (5 bases). Trimming pared 4 bases from V and 6 bases from J, leaving 14 bases between. Germline V gives CDR1 LNHDA, CDR2 SQIVND (reference sequence). CDR3 length equals 14 residues. This CDR3 reads CASSRGPAADTQYF. The DNA for the CDR3 is TGTGCCAGTAGTAGGGGCCCGGCGGCGGATACGCAGTATTTT.

The rearrangement uses TRBV28 and TRBJ1-1; D is uncertain. In germline, CDR1 is MDHEN, CDR2 SYDVKM. The ends were cut back, 2 bases at V and 10 bases at J, with 11 bases in the middle. CDR3 length: 12 residues. CDR3 nucleotide sequence: TGTGCCAGCAGTTTAATGGGCTTAGGAGCTTTCTTT. Encoded protein: CASSLMGLGAFF.

The chain couples TRBV5-1 to TRBJ2-1; 10 bases align to TRBD2. Germline values: CDR1 SGHRS, CDR2 YFSETQ. The CDR3 has 16 residues. The trim removed 3 bases at V and 9 bases at J, leaving 12 bases unmatched. The CDR3 is CASSWWSGRGSAEQFF. DNA for the CDR3: TGCGCCAGCAGCTGGTGGAGCGGGAGGGGCAGCGCTGAGCAGTTCTTC.

J is TRBJ1-2 and V is TRBV28; TRBD1 aligns across 10 bases. The ends lost 6 bases at V and 3 bases at J; junction bases unmatched: 4. Germline V gene lookup returns CDR1 MDHEN and CDR2 SYDVKM. The CDR3 contains 14 residues. CDR3 in amino acids: CASRLDRGHYGYTF. Written as DNA, the CDR3 is TGTGCCAGCAGGTTAGACAGGGGGCACTATGGCTACACCTTC.

V usage is TRBV7-8 and J usage is TRBJ1-1; D is ambiguous. This CDR3 is built from 15 residues. V was cut by 1 base and J by 0 bases, with 9 bases left in between. CDR1 and CDR2 (germline): SGHVS, FQNEAQ. The CDR3, as DNA: TGTGCCAGCAGCTTAGTTGGAGGGATGAACACTGAAGCTTTCTTT. Translation: CASSLVGGMNTEAFF.

This chain links TRBV7-9 with TRBJ2-2; a weak D match, TRBD2 (6 bases). Germline CDR1 is SEHNR and CDR2 is FQNEAQ (reference sequence). This CDR3 contains 18 residues. V shed 2 bases and J shed 7 bases, with 23 bases lying between them. The CDR3 DNA sequence: TGTGCCAGCAGCTTATATCAGCGGGCCTTCGCGAGTGGCGGGGAGCTGTTTTTT. It translates to CASSLYQRAFASGGELFF.

The chain uses TRBV6-5 and TRBJ1-3; TRBD1 might be the D (6 bases). Germline CDR1 reads MNHEY; CDR2 reads SVGAGI. The CDR3 extends over 15 amino acids. V was cut by 8 bases and J by 0 bases, with 14 bases left in between. CDR3 region: CASARDNSSGNTIYF. CDR3 nucleotide sequence: TGTGCCAGCGCTCGGGACAACTCCTCTGGAAACACCATATATTTT.

The rearrangement joins TRBV29-1 to TRBJ2-6, with 7 bases lining up with TRBD1. Germline-derived CDR1 and CDR2 are SQVTM and ANQGSEA. This CDR3 has 16 residues. V lost 4 bases and J lost 0; bases outside the gene matches: 6. Written as DNA, the CDR3 is TGCAGCGTTGCCGGGGACAGAGTCTCTGGGGCCAACGTCCTGACTTTC. Protein product: CSVAGDRVSGANVLTF.

This clone was observed many times. This chain joins TRBV28 and TRBJ2-7; 14 nucleotides match TRBD2. This CDR3 spans 17 amino acids. The trim removed 7 bases at V and 4 bases at J, leaving 12 bases unmatched. The germline V gene has CDR1 MDHEN and CDR2 SYDVKM. The CDR3: CASTVGLAGDPRYEQYF. For the CDR3, the DNA is TGTGCCAGCACTGTGGGACTAGCGGGAGATCCTCGGTACGAGCAGTACTTC.

CDR3 coding DNA: TGTGCCAGTAGTGCCAGTGGTCGGGGGTCCTACGAGCAGTACTTC. Translation gives CASSASGRGSYEQYF. V is TRBV19 and J is TRBJ2-7; a possible D gene is TRBD2 (6 bases). The CDR3 length is 15 residues. CDR1 and CDR2 from the germline V gene are LNHDA and SQIVND (reference sequence). V was clipped by 5 bases and J by 1 base, with 15 bases between them.

The chain recombines TRBV12-5 with TRBJ1-2, with a tentative D call TRBD1 (5 bases). The CDR3 has 13 residues. CDR1 is LGHNT, CDR2 FRNRAP, per germline. V was cut by 5 bases and J by 8 bases, with 15 bases left in between. The CDR3 nucleotides read TGTGCTAGTGGTGTAGGCGGGGCGGAGGGCTACACCTTC. Its protein is CASGVGGAEGYTF.

This chain joins TRBV6-5 and TRBJ2-2; D is unclear. V lost 4 bases and J lost 3, with 3 bases in between. The germline V gene has CDR1 MNHEY and CDR2 SVGAGI. The CDR3 length is 12 residues. In nucleotides, the CDR3 is TGTGCCAGCAGTTCCTACACCGGGGAGCTGTTTTTT. Translated, it gives CASSSYTGELFF.

V usage is TRBV5-1 and J usage is TRBJ2-5, with a tentative D call TRBD2 (6 bases). The CDR3 is 15 amino acids. The ends were cut back, 4 bases at V and 4 bases at J, with 17 bases in the middle. Germline V gene sequence: CDR1 SGHRS, CDR2 YFSETQ. The CDR3 protein is CASSLRDFGTETQYF. CDR3 bases: TGCGCCAGCAGCCTAAGGGACTTCGGCACAGAGACCCAGTACTTC. Based on the CDR3 plus reference TRBV5-1 and TRBJ2-5, the full variable domain is KAGVTQTPRYLIKTRGQQVTLSCSPISGHRSVSWYQQTPGQGLQFLFEYFSETQRNKGNFPGRFSGRQFSNSRSEMNVSTLELGDSALYLCASSLRDFGTETQYFGPGTRLLVL.

This chain uses TRBV28 with TRBJ1-2; D remains ambiguous. From germline, CDR1 is MDHEN and CDR2 SYDVKM. The CDR3 is made up of 14 amino acids. With 7 bases removed from V and 4 bases from J, the gap between germline ends came to 16 bases. The CDR3 spells CASKPPEEGYGYTF. CDR3 nucleotides: TGTGCCAGCAAACCCCCCGAGGAGGGCTATGGCTACACCTTC.

The V gene is TRBV27, the J gene TRBJ2-7; D unresolved. V lost 2 bases, J lost 0 bases, and 8 bases lay in between. Germline CDR1 reads MNHEY; CDR2 reads SMNVEV (reference sequence). The CDR3 loop spans 14 amino acids. The CDR3: CASSLDSLSYEQYF. The CDR3 coding sequence is TGTGCCAGCAGTTTAGACTCCCTCTCCTACGAGCAGTACTTC.

The genes are TRBV24-1 and TRBJ2-3; a weak D match, TRBD2 (6 bases). Looked up from germline, CDR1 is KGHDR and CDR2 is SFDVKD. V was clipped by 7 bases and J by 5 bases, with 21 bases between them. The CDR3 contains 16 residues. The CDR3, as DNA: TGTGCCACCAGCACTCGCGAGGGAACGGGGGTAGATACGCAGTATTTT. Protein sequence: CATSTREGTGVDTQYF.

This chain uses TRBV18 with TRBJ1-1, with D perhaps matching TRBD1 (5 bases). The CDR3 extends over 14 amino acids. The V and J ends lost 2 bases and 4 bases respectively, with 11 bases between them. Germline CDR1 reads KGHSH; CDR2 reads LQKENI. CDR3 nucleotide sequence: TGTGCCAGCTCACCAGTCACCGGGGGCACTGAAGCTTTCTTT. Its protein product is CASSPVTGGTEAFF.